The clone carrying this TCR beta chain has just one count. J was trimmed by 6 bases and V by 0 bases; bases with no gene match: 6. The CDR3 covers 14 residues. From germline, CDR1 is SGHDT and CDR2 YYEEEE. The data originate from a study of blood T cell repertoires in COVID-19. Study-wide context: From the United States, Italy and Spain came samples of acute and convalescent COVID-19. From T cells, B-cell-depleted T cells, or PBMCs came the material, which was cDNA or gDNA.

Methods used by the authors: Estimation of nucleated cell counts relied on the amplification of reference gene primers. Sequenced by immunoSEQ multiplex PCR; TCRdb stores in-frame clones only, minus some. The V and J calls and clone size come from that table; D and trimming were worked out from the DNA. This sample carries a few hundred thousand clones, approximately 89% of them seen once, and the ten largest clones take approximately 4.6%. The sequence was collected from a woman between 40 and 55 years old who had recovered from COVID-19. Sequencing input: peripheral blood. V gene TRBV5-6 combines with J gene TRBJ2-7, with 7 bases aligning to TRBD2. CDR3 coding DNA: TGTGCCAGCAGCTTGGACACGTCGGGAGGCGAGCAGTACTTC. It translates to CASSLDTSGGEQYF.